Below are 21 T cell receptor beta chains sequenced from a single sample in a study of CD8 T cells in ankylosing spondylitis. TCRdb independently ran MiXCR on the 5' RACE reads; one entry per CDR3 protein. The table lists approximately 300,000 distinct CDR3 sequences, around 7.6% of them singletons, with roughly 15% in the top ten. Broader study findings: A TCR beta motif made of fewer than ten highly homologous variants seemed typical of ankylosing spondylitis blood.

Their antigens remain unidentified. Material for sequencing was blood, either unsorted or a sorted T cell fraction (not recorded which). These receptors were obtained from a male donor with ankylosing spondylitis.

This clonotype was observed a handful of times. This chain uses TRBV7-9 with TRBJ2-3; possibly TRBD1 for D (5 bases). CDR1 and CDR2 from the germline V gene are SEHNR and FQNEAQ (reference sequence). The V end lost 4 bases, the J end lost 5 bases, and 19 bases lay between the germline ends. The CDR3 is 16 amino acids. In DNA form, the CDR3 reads TGTGCCAGCAGCTCCGACCGTAGGGGCGCTGGAGATACGCAGTATTTT. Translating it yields CASSSDRRGAGDTQYF. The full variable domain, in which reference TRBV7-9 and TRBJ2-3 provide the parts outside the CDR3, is DTGVSQNPRHKITKRGQNVTFRCDPISEHNRLYWYRQTLGQGPEFLTYFQNEAQLEKSRLLSDRFSAERPKGSFSTLEIQRTEQGDSAMYLCASSSDRRGAGDTQYFGPGTRLTVL.

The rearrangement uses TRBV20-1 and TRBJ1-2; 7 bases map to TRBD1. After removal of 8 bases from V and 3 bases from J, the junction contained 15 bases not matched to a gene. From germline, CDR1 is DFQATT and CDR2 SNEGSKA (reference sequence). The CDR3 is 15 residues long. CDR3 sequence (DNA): TGCAGTCCACTTACCCCCGGGACAGATGACTATGGCTACACCTTC. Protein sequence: CSPLTPGTDDYGYTF.

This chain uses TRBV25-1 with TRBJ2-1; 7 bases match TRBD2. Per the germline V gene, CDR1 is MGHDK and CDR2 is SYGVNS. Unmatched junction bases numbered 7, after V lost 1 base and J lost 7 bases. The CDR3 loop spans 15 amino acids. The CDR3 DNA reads TGTGCCAGCAGTGAATTGGAACTAGCGCAGAATGAGCAGTTCTTC. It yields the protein CASSELELAQNEQFF.

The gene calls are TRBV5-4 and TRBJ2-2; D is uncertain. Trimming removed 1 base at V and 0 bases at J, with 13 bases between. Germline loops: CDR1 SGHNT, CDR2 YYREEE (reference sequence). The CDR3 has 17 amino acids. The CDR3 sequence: CASSLTAGRSNTGELFF. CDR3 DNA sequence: TGTGCCAGCAGCTTGACAGCTGGCCGGTCGAACACCGGGGAGCTGTTTTTT.

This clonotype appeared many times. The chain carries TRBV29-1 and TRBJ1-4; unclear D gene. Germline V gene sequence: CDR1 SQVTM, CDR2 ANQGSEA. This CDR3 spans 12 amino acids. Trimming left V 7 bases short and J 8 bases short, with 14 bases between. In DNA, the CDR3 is TGCAGCGATTACCGGCTTCAGGAAAAACTGTTTTTT. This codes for CSDYRLQEKLFF.

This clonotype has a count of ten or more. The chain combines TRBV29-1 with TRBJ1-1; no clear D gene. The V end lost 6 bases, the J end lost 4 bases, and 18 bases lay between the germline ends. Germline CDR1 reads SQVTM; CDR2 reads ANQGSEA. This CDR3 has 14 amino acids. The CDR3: CSVLGGVRSTEAFF. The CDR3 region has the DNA TGCAGCGTCCTAGGCGGGGTACGGAGCACTGAAGCTTTCTTT.

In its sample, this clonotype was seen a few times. CDR3 DNA sequence: TGTGCCAGCTCAAACATCAGGGGGTCTAATGAAAAACTGTTTTTT. Its translation is CASSNIRGSNEKLFF. The chain employs TRBV18 and TRBJ1-4; 7 bases align to TRBD1. The CDR3 consists of 15 residues. V lost 5 bases, J lost 3 bases, and 6 bases stayed unmatched. Germline CDR1 and CDR2: KGHSH and LQKENI.

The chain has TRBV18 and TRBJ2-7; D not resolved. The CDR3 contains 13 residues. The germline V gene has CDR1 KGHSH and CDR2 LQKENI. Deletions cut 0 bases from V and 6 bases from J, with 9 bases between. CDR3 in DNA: TGTGCCAGCTCACCACCGCCTCCTACCGAGCAGTACTTC. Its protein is CASSPPPPTEQYF.

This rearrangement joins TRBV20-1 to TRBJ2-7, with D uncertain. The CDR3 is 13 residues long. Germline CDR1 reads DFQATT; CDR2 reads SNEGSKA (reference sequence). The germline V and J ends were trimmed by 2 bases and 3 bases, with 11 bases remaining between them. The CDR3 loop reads CSARMWQYYEQYF. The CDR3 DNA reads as TGCAGTGCTAGAATGTGGCAGTACTACGAGCAGTACTTC.

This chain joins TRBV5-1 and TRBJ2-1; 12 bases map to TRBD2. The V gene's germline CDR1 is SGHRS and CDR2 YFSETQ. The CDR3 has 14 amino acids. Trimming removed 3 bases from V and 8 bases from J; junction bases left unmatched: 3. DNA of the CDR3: TGCGCCAGCAGCTCACTAGCGGGAGGATATGAGCAGTTCTTC. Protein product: CASSSLAGGYEQFF.

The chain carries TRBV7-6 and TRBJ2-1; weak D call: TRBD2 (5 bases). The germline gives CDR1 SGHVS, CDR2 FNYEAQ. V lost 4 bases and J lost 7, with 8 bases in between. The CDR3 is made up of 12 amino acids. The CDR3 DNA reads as TGTGCCAGCAGCTCGACTAAAAATGAGCAGTTCTTC. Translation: CASSSTKNEQFF. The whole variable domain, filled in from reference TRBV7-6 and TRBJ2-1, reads GAGVSQSPRYKVTKRGQDVALRCDPISGHVSLYWYRQALGQGPEFLTYFNYEAQQDKSGLPNDRFSAERPEGSISTLTIQRTEQRDSAMYRCASSSTKNEQFFGPGTRLTVL.

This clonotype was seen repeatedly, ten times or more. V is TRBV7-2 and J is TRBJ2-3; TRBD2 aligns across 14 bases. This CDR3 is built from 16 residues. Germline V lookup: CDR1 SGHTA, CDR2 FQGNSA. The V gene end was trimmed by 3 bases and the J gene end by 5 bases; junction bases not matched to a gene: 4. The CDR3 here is CASSLPGLAGGDTQYF. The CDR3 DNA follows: TGTGCCAGCAGCTTGCCCGGACTAGCGGGAGGAGATACGCAGTATTTT. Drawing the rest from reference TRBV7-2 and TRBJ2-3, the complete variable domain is GAGVSQSPSNKVTEKGKDVELRCDPISGHTALYWYRQSLGQGLEFLIYFQGNSAPDKSGLPSDRFSAERTGGSVSTLTIQRTQQEDSAVYLCASSLPGLAGGDTQYFGPGTRLTVL.

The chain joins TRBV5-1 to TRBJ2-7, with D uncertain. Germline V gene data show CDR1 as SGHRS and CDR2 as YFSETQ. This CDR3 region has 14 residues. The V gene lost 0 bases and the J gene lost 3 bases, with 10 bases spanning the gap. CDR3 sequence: CASSLGGEIYEQYF. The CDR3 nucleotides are TGCGCCAGCAGCTTGGGGGGTGAAATCTACGAGCAGTACTTC. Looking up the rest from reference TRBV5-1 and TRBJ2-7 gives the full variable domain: KAGVTQTPRYLIKTRGQQVTLSCSPISGHRSVSWYQQTPGQGLQFLFEYFSETQRNKGNFPGRFSGRQFSNSRSEMNVSTLELGDSALYLCASSLGGEIYEQYFGPGTRLTVT.

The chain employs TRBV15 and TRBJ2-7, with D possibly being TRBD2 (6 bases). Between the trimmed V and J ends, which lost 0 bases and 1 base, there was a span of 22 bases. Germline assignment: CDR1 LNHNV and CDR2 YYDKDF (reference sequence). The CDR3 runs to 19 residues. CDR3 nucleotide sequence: TGTGCCACCAGCAGAGACCGCGGTCTAGCGATAGACGGGTCCTACGAGCAGTACTTC. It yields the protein CATSRDRGLAIDGSYEQYF.

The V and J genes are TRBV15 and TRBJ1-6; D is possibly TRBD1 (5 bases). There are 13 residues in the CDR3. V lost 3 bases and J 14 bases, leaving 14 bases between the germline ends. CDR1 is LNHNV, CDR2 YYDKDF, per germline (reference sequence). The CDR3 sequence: CATSRSIGAALHF. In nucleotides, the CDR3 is TGTGCCACCAGCAGGAGTATAGGGGCGGCCCTCCACTTT.

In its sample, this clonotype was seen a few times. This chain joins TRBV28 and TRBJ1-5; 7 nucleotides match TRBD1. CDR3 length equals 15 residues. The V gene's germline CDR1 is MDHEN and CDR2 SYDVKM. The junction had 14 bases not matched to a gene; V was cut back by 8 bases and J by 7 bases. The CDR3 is CASHTREGAKQPQHF. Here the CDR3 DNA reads TGTGCCAGCCACACTCGGGAGGGGGCGAAGCAGCCCCAGCATTTT.

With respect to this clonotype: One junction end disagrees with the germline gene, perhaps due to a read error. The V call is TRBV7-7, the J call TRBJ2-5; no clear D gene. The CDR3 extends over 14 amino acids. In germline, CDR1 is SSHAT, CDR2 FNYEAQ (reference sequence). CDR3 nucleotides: TGTGCTAGCAGCCCCGGTGCGAACCGGGAGACCCAGTACTTC. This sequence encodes CASSPGANRETQYF.

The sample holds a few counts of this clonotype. CDR3 bases: TGTGCCAGCAGCTTACTAAGCGGGAGGATCTATGAGCAGTTCTTC. Encoded protein: CASSLLSGRIYEQFF. The chain joins TRBV7-2 to TRBJ2-1, with 9 bases fitting TRBD2. J lost 8 bases, V lost 2 bases, and 7 bases had no gene match. The germline V gene has CDR1 SGHTA and CDR2 FQGNSA. CDR3 length: 15 residues.

As DNA, the CDR3 is TGCGCCAGCAGCTTGATAGGGTGGAATGAGCAGTTCTTC. Residues: CASSLIGWNEQFF. The chain couples TRBV5-1 to TRBJ2-1; D is undetermined. The germline V and J ends were trimmed by 1 base and 7 bases, with 9 bases remaining between them. Germline values: CDR1 SGHRS, CDR2 YFSETQ. The CDR3 loop spans 13 amino acids.

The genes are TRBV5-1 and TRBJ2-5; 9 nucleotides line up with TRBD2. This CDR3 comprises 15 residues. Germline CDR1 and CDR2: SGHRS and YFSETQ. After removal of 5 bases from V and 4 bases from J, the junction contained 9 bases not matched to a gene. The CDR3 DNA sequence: TGCGCCAGCAGTCGGCGCCTAGCGGGGCTAGAGACCCAGTACTTC. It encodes CASSRRLAGLETQYF.

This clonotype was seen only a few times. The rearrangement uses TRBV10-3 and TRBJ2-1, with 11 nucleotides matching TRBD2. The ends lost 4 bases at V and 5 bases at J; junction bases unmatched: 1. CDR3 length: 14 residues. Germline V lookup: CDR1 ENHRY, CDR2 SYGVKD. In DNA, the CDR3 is TGTGCCATCAGTGGGGGACTAGCGGACAATGAGCAGTTCTTC. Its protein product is CAISGGLADNEQFF.